In this sample, the clone carrying this T cell receptor beta chain turned up a few times. Its antigen remains unknown. From blood, about 230-500 ng of genomic DNA served as TRB template. CDR3 length: 16 residues. Germline CDR1 and CDR2: MNHNY and SVGAGI (reference sequence). V lost 4 bases and J lost 4; bases outside the gene matches: 11. These data are taken from a study of T and B cells in COVID-19 patients. About the research overall: Blood was sampled from COVID-19 patients who were either actively infected or recovered.

BIOMED2 TRB-A/B primer pools were used in multiplex TRB PCR. Each CDR3 protein gets one entry after TCRdb re-called the multiplex PCR reads with MiXCR. Of approximately 26,000 distinct CDR3 sequences listed, over 25% are singletons. Whole-study findings and limits: Exclusive to the recovered cohort were thousands of TCR clusters, about 29 of them with low generation probability. Symptomatic-phase blood samples from mildly ill patients and early samples from severe cases were scarce. At recovery TRB diversity and richness exceeded healthy donors, after highly clonal active COVID-19 repertoires.

V and J are TRBV6-6 and TRBJ2-3, with 7 nucleotides matching TRBD1. The sequence derives from a human donor who had recovered from COVID-19. The specimen sequenced was blood. As DNA, the CDR3 is TGTGCCAGCAGTTTCCAGACAGGGATGCCCTCAGATACGCAGTATTTT. Translation: CASSFQTGMPSDTQYF.